The 20 T cell receptor beta chains presented below share a single source sample, sequenced in a study of blood T cell repertoires in COVID-19. This table comes from immunoSEQ multiplex PCR, and its TCRdb copy is limited to in-frame clones, with some not included. Of under 150,000 clones in the sample, roughly 84% were seen once. Specimen: peripheral blood. These receptors all stem from a woman aged 40 to 55 with acute or convalescent COVID-19.

CDR3 residues: CASSQDWSGGRNEQYF. DNA for the CDR3: TGTGCCAGCAGCCAAGATTGGTCCGGGGGGAGAAACGAGCAGTACTTC. The rearrangement joins TRBV3-1 (or the pseudogene TRBV3-2) to TRBJ2-7; 7 bases agree with TRBD2. The J segment lost 5 bases and the V segment lost 0 bases, leaving 10 bases of the junction unmatched. The germline gives CDR1 LGHDT, CDR2 YNNKEL (reference sequence). CDR3 length: 16 residues.

J is TRBJ2-1 and V is TRBV27, with 9 bases aligning to TRBD2. CDR1 is MNHEY and CDR2 is SMNVEV in the germline V gene (reference sequence). This CDR3 spans 16 amino acids. Losses at the gene ends were 5 bases for V and 7 bases for J; bases not matched to a gene: 12. CDR3 residues: CASSKPLAGGLNEQFF. CDR3 sequence (DNA): TGTGCCAGCAGTAAACCTTTGGCGGGGGGGCTGAATGAGCAGTTCTTC.

The sample holds one count of this clone. V and J are TRBV5-8 and TRBJ2-5; D is undetermined. Germline loops: CDR1 SGHTS, CDR2 YDEGEE. This CDR3 has 11 amino acids. Deletions cut 0 bases from V and 5 bases from J, with 2 bases between. CDR3 in DNA: TGTGCCAGCAGCTTGGCGGAGACCCAGTACTTC. Its translation is CASSLAETQYF.

This clone was seen only once. The V call is TRBV19, the J call TRBJ1-1; D call uncertain. This CDR3 contains 13 residues. CDR1 and CDR2 from the germline V gene are LNHDA and SQIVND (reference sequence). V gave up 3 bases and J gave up 2 bases, with 7 bases separating them. In DNA form, the CDR3 reads TGTGCCAGTAGTATGAACCTAAACACTGAAGCTTTCTTT. Encoded protein: CASSMNLNTEAFF.

Comments on this clone: Within the sample, other DNA sequences also encode this same CDR3. This sequence joins TRBV13 and TRBJ1-5; D is uncertain. CDR1 is PRHDT, CDR2 FYEKMQ, per germline (reference sequence). The CDR3 length is 11 residues. The ends were cut back, 11 bases at V and 9 bases at J, with 14 bases in the middle. The CDR3 here is CACPWAPPQHF. CDR3 coding DNA: TGTGCCTGCCCGTGGGCGCCGCCCCAGCATTTT.

This chain connects TRBV7-2 to TRBJ2-5; tentative D call: TRBD2 (5 bases). The CDR3 runs 14 residues. The germline V gene encodes CDR1 SGHTA and CDR2 FQGNSA. V was trimmed by 0 bases and J by 7 bases, leaving 12 bases between them. In DNA, the CDR3 is TGTGCCAGCAGCTTAGCGGCGAGGGTGGCGACCCAGTACTTC. The encoded protein is CASSLAARVATQYF.

V is TRBV5-4 and J is TRBJ1-2; tentatively, D is TRBD1 (6 bases). There are 15 residues in the CDR3. Trimming stripped 4 bases from V and 0 bases from J, with 13 bases between. Per the germline V gene, CDR1 is SGHNT and CDR2 is YYREEE (reference sequence). The CDR3 loop is CASSLTGTSNYGYTF. For the CDR3, the DNA is TGTGCCAGCAGCCTCACAGGGACCTCTAACTATGGCTACACCTTC.

The chain has TRBV13 and TRBJ1-2; 7 bases map to TRBD1. Germline V gene sequence: CDR1 PRHDT, CDR2 FYEKMQ (reference sequence). With V trimmed by 2 bases and J by 4 bases, 4 bases remained unmatched. CDR3 length: 14 residues. The CDR3, as DNA: TGTGCCAGCAGCTTATTGCAGGGGGGCTATGGCTACACCTTC. Translation gives CASSLLQGGYGYTF.

This clone was detected only a few times. The J gene is TRBJ1-5, the V gene TRBV6-5, with 11 bases aligning to TRBD1. Germline V CDR1 and CDR2: MNHEY, SVGAGI. J gave up 7 bases and V 2 bases, and 7 bases lay outside the gene matches. The CDR3 is made up of 16 amino acids. The CDR3 region has the DNA TGTGCCAGCAGTTACCCGGGACAGGGGGACAGACAGCCCCAGCATTTT. Translating gives CASSYPGQGDRQPQHF.

The V call is TRBV2, the J call TRBJ1-1, with 7 bases matching TRBD1. V was pared by 7 bases and J by 4 bases, with 6 bases of the junction left unmatched. The CDR3 has 13 amino acids. Germline CDR1 and CDR2: SNHLY and FYNNEI. The CDR3 DNA reads as TGTGCCAGCAATAAACAGGGGACCACTGAAGCTTTCTTT. Translating it yields CASNKQGTTEAFF.

The V and J genes are TRBV7-9 and TRBJ1-2; a possible D gene is TRBD1 (6 bases). CDR3 size: 14 residues. From germline, CDR1 is SEHNR and CDR2 FQNEAQ (reference sequence). Trimming stripped 5 bases from V and 9 bases from J, with 19 bases between. The CDR3 nucleotides read TGTGCCAGCAGCCTTGGGACAACTCCAACCCGCTACACCTTC. This codes for CASSLGTTPTRYTF.

V gene TRBV3-1 (or the pseudogene TRBV3-2) combines with J gene TRBJ1-5; 8 bases fit TRBD1. Germline V gene sequence: CDR1 LGHDT, CDR2 YNNKEL (reference sequence). CDR3 length: 15 residues. V was clipped by 1 base and J by 4 bases; unmatched bases: 3. CDR3 region: CASSQAGQGNQPQHF. The CDR3 nucleotides are TGTGCCAGCAGCCAAGCCGGACAGGGAAATCAGCCCCAGCATTTT.

The chain joins TRBV7-9 to TRBJ1-5; the D gene is possibly TRBD1 (6 bases). The germline gives CDR1 SEHNR, CDR2 FQNEAQ (reference sequence). The germline V and J ends were trimmed by 5 bases and 4 bases, with 15 bases remaining between them. The CDR3 length is 15 residues. CDR3 sequence (DNA): TGTGCCAGCAGCCCGAGGGGGGGTAATAATCAGCCCCAGCATTTT. Translation: CASSPRGGNNQPQHF.

J is TRBJ1-5 and V is TRBV11-2; perhaps TRBD1 as D (5 bases). CDR1 and CDR2 (germline): SGHAT, FQNNGV. V was cut by 3 bases and J by 2 bases, with 11 bases left in between. CDR3 length equals 15 residues. Here the CDR3 reads CASSFDGRGNQPQHF. The CDR3 DNA follows: TGTGCCAGCAGCTTCGACGGCAGGGGCAATCAGCCCCAGCATTTT.

The chain links TRBV7-2 to TRBJ1-1, with 8 bases fitting TRBD1. V lost 5 bases to trimming and J lost 1 base; unmatched junction nucleotides: 6. Germline V CDR1 and CDR2: SGHTA, FQGNSA. The CDR3 covers 15 residues. CDR3 sequence reads: CASSTRGQGNTEAFF. The CDR3 region has the DNA TGTGCCAGCAGCACGCGAGGACAGGGGAACACTGAAGCTTTCTTT. Supplemented by reference TRBV7-2 and TRBJ1-1, the full variable domain reads GAGVSQSPSNKVTEKGKDVELRCDPISGHTALYWYRQSLGQGLEFLIYFQGNSAPDKSGLPSDRFSAERTGGSVSTLTIQRTQQEDSAVYLCASSTRGQGNTEAFFGQGTRLTVV.

J is TRBJ2-3 and V is TRBV6-5; the match to TRBD2 covers 8 bases. V lost 7 bases and J lost 3; bases outside the gene matches: 3. This CDR3 spans 13 amino acids. From germline, CDR1 is MNHEY and CDR2 SVGAGI. The CDR3 nucleotides are TGTGCCAGCACCTTAGCGGGGACAGATACGCAGTATTTT. It is translated as CASTLAGTDTQYF.

The rearrangement links TRBV6-5 to TRBJ2-3; no clear D. This CDR3 is 14 amino acids long. Trimming took off 4 bases at V and 2 bases at J, with 10 bases between the two ends. Germline loops: CDR1 MNHEY, CDR2 SVGAGI. The CDR3 here is CASSFSLPTDTQYF. CDR3 DNA: TGTGCCAGCAGTTTCTCACTACCCACAGATACGCAGTATTTT.

The chain recombines TRBV6-9 with TRBJ2-2; 10 positions agree with TRBD2. The CDR3 spans 20 residues. The junction had 12 bases not matched to a gene; V was cut back by 0 bases and J by 2 bases. In germline, CDR1 is MNHGY, CDR2 SVAAGI. The CDR3 region has the DNA TGTGCCAGCAGTTATTCAATTAGGCCTAGCGGGGGCCTAAACACCGGGGAGCTGTTTTTT. Its translation: CASSYSIRPSGGLNTGELFF.

This clone was detected a few times. The rearrangement links TRBV6-1 to TRBJ2-2; 9 bases align to TRBD2. This CDR3 contains 15 residues. V lost 2 bases and J lost 6; bases outside the gene matches: 4. Germline assignment: CDR1 MNHNS and CDR2 SASEGT. DNA of the CDR3: TGTGCCAGCAGTGAATGGCGGGGGGGAGCCGGGGAGCTGTTTTTT. Protein product: CASSEWRGGAGELFF.

J is TRBJ2-2 and V is TRBV7-3; D remains ambiguous. The CDR3 is 14 amino acids. Germline V CDR1 and CDR2: SGHTA, FQGTGA. The germline V and J ends were trimmed by 0 bases and 5 bases, with 7 bases remaining between them. The CDR3 region has the DNA TGTGCCAGCAGCTTAACGTTTATGACCGGGGAGCTGTTTTTT. This translates into CASSLTFMTGELFF.